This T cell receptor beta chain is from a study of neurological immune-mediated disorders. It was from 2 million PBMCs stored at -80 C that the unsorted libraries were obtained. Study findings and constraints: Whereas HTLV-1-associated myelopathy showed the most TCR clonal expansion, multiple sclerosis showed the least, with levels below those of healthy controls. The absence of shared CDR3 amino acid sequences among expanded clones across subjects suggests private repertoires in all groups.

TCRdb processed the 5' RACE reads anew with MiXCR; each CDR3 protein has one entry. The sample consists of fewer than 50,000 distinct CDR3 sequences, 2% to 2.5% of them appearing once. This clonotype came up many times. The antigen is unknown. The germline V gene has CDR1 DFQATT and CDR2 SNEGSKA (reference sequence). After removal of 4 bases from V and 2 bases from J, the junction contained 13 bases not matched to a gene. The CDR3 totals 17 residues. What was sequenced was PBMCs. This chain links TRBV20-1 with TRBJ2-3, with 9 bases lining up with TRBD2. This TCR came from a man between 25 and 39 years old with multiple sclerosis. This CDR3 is CSATATVAGDPTDTQYF. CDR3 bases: TGCAGTGCTACCGCTACGGTAGCGGGGGACCCCACAGATACGCAGTATTTT.